These 27 T cell receptor beta chains originate from one sample sequenced in a study of tumor and adjacent non-tumor tissue in lung cancer. TCRbeta libraries were built with three rounds of nested PCR, modified from ARM-PCR. TCRdb analysed the multiplex PCR reads with MiXCR anew, one entry per CDR3 protein. The table has roughly 150,000 distinct CDR3 sequences, around 66% seen once. RNA was extracted from bulk tissue without any cell sorting. The sequenced material came from lung tumor tissue. Receptors originate from a man aged 55 to 69 with small cell lung cancer.

As regards this clonotype: Germline is not matched at one junction end, which may reflect a read error. CDR3 region: CASARCDQETPYF. CDR3 DNA: TGCGCCAGCGCCCGCTGTGATCAAGAGACCCCGTACTTC. The chain recombines TRBV4-1 with TRBJ2-5; no firm D call. The germline CDR1 and CDR2 sequences are MGHRA and YSYEKL. This CDR3 has 13 amino acids.

A remark on this clonotype: Relative to the germline gene, one junction end is altered; a read error may explain this. The rearrangement uses TRBV12-3 or TRBV12-4 and TRBJ1-4, with D unresolved. CDR3 length: 14 amino acids. This CDR3 reads CASRDDSVANETVF. The CDR3 bases are TGTGCCAGCAGAGATGATTCAGTTGCTAATGAAACTGTTTTT.

Regarding this clonotype: An end of the junction does not agree with germline; a read error may underlie this. J is TRBJ1-1 and V is TRBV6-1; 8 bases align to TRBD1. The CDR3 has 18 residues. CDR1 is MNHNS, CDR2 SASEGT, per germline. The CDR3 protein is CASTRHRGSYLVDTEASF. The CDR3 DNA reads TGTGCCAGCACTCGACACAGGGGGTCTTATCTGGTCGACACTGAAGCTTCCTTT.

This clonotype has more than one count but fewer than ten. Being one base from a much bigger clone, this may be a read error. The J gene is TRBJ2-5, the V gene TRBV20-1, with D perhaps matching TRBD2 (5 bases). CDR1 is DFQATT and CDR2 is SNEGSKA in the germline V gene (reference sequence). This CDR3 is built from 13 residues. The chain's CDR3 is CSALAIFQEAQYF. CDR3 DNA sequence: TGCAGTGCTTTAGCGATCTTCCAAGAGGCCCAGTACTTC.

Details on this clonotype: One junction end disagrees with the germline gene, perhaps due to a read error. The rearrangement links TRBV5-5 to TRBJ1-1, with unresolved D. The CDR3 runs 14 residues. CDR1 and CDR2 (germline): SGHKS, YYEKEE (reference sequence). The CDR3 region has the DNA TGTGGCAGCGTTGGAGAAAGAGGAAAAACTGAAGCTTTCTTT. As protein: CGSVGERGKTEAFF.

The chain is built from TRBV6-1 and TRBJ2-2, with D hard to call. The germline V gene has CDR1 MNHNS and CDR2 SASEGT. This CDR3 region has 14 residues. With 6 bases removed from V and 4 bases from J, the gap between germline ends came to 12 bases. The CDR3 region is CASSPQRGTGELFF. The CDR3 DNA sequence: TGTGCCAGCAGCCCGCAGAGAGGCACCGGGGAGCTGTTTTTT.

Concerning this clonotype: Likely a read error: the CDR3 ends without its conserved phenylalanine or tryptophan. The chain couples TRBV5-1 to TRBJ2-7; TRBD2 matches 12 bases. Germline assignment: CDR1 SGHRS and CDR2 YFSETQ. Losses at the gene ends were 4 bases for V and 4 bases for J; bases not matched to a gene: 3. The CDR3 has 14 amino acids. CDR3 in amino acids: CASSPTSGGYEQYL. CDR3 nucleotide sequence: TGCGCCAGCAGCCCGACTAGCGGGGGTTACGAGCAGTACCTC.

In the case of this clonotype: Because it lacks the conserved phenylalanine or tryptophan at the end, this CDR3 is likely a read error. The chain joins TRBV11-2 to TRBJ2-3; 10 positions agree with TRBD2. This CDR3 region has 16 residues. From germline, CDR1 is SGHAT and CDR2 FQNNGV. The CDR3 sequence is CASSLGTSGGTDTQYS. CDR3 nucleotide sequence: TGTGCCAGCAGCTTAGGGACTAGCGGAGGGACAGATACACAGTATTCT.

Concerning this clonotype: With a much larger clone just one base away, this may be a read error. The chain combines TRBV20-1 with TRBJ2-5; D unresolved. Germline lookup yields CDR1 DFQATT and CDR2 SNEGSKA (reference sequence). The CDR3 runs 11 residues. In DNA, the CDR3 is TGCACTGCCCTCCGTGAGGAGACCCAGTACTTC. It translates to CTALREETQYF.

This clonotype has a count of ten or more. The chain joins TRBV20-1 to TRBJ2-5; 8 nucleotides agree with TRBD2. CDR1 and CDR2 (germline): DFQATT, SNEGSKA (reference sequence). V was clipped by 5 bases and J by 7 bases; unmatched bases: 12. The CDR3 contains 14 residues. The CDR3 sequence is CSARTLGGGGTQYF. The CDR3 nucleotides read TGCAGTGCTCGTACTCTCGGGGGGGGAGGGACCCAGTACTTC.

With respect to this clonotype: Mismatch with germline at one junction end may stem from a read error. The chain combines TRBV29-1 with TRBJ1-2; the D gene is possibly TRBD1 (6 bases). In germline, CDR1 is SQVTM, CDR2 ANQGSEA. The CDR3 contains 12 residues. The CDR3 region has the DNA TGCATCGTTGGTGGGGACATCTATGGTTACACCTTC. This encodes CIVGGDIYGYTF. The entire variable domain, with the rest obtained from reference TRBV29-1 and TRBJ1-2, is as follows: SAVISQKPSRDICQRGTSLTIQCQVDSQVTMMFWYRQQPGQSLTLIATANQGSEATYESGFVIDKFPISRPNLTFSTLTVSNMSPEDSSIYLCIVGGDIYGYTFGSGTRLTVV.

On this clonotype itself: Compared with germline, one end of the junction differs, possibly owing to a read error. The chain combines TRBV6-5 with TRBJ1-2; D remains unclear. Looked up from germline, CDR1 is MNHEY and CDR2 is SVGAGI. The CDR3 spans 15 residues. CDR3 DNA: TGTGCCAGCAGTTACGAAGGCGGGGTCGGCTATGGCTACACGTTC. Translated: CASSYEGGVGYGYTF.

On this clonotype: Compared with germline, one end of the junction differs, possibly owing to a read error. The chain combines TRBV5-4 with TRBJ2-3; tentatively, D is TRBD1 (6 bases). CDR1 is SGHNT, CDR2 YYREEE, per germline (reference sequence). The CDR3 runs to 14 residues. The CDR3 reads CAIKTGTLTDKQYF. In DNA form, the CDR3 reads TGTGCCATCAAAACCGGGACACTCACAGATAAGCAGTATTTT.

As concerns this clonotype: One junction end disagrees with the germline gene, perhaps due to a read error. This CDR3 reads CASSLHRDQNQPLDF. The DNA of the CDR3 is TGTGCCAGCAGTCTACACAGGGACCAGAATCAGCCCCTGGATTTT. The chain is built from TRBV6-2 or TRBV6-3 and TRBJ1-5, with TRBD1 as a possible D gene (6 bases). This CDR3 spans 15 amino acids. The germline gives CDR1 MNHEY, CDR2 SVGEGT.

This clonotype has ten or more counts. This chain joins TRBV24-1 and TRBJ2-1; maybe TRBD2 (6 bases). CDR3 length: 16 amino acids. Trimming pared 1 base from V and 4 bases from J, leaving 13 bases between. Germline CDR1 is KGHDR and CDR2 is SFDVKD. Written as DNA, the CDR3 is TGTGCCACCAGTGATTTTGGTAGCGGACTTTACAATGAGCAGTTCTTC. The encoded protein is CATSDFGSGLYNEQFF.

This clonotype was found a few times. V is TRBV7-8 and J is TRBJ1-2; TRBD1 might be the D (6 bases). This CDR3 contains 17 residues. V gave up 0 bases and J gave up 6 bases, with 20 bases separating them. Germline V gives CDR1 SGHVS, CDR2 FQNEAQ. The CDR3 protein is CASSLANAGEGTNGYTF. In DNA, the CDR3 is TGTGCCAGCAGCTTAGCTAATGCAGGGGAAGGTACAAATGGCTACACCTTC.

V and J are TRBV7-9 and TRBJ2-4; D may match TRBD1 or TRBD2 (5 bases each). Germline V lookup: CDR1 SEHNR, CDR2 FQNEAQ (reference sequence). The CDR3 totals 15 residues. Trimming took 0 bases from V and 8 from J, leaving 14 bases between them. CDR3 protein: CASSLAQGDLDIQYF. The CDR3 coding sequence is TGTGCCAGCAGCTTAGCGCAGGGAGATCTAGACATTCAGTACTTC.

This clonotype has a handful of counts. This sequence joins TRBV5-6 and TRBJ2-2; D tentatively fits TRBD1 or TRBD2 (5 bases each). V dropped 4 bases and J dropped 6 bases, with 16 bases sitting between them. Looked up from germline, CDR1 is SGHDT and CDR2 is YYEEEE. There are 15 residues in the CDR3. DNA for the CDR3: TGTGCCAGCAGCCCGGGACCCGGAGGACCCGGGGAGCTGTTTTTT. Its translation is CASSPGPGGPGELFF.

Worth noting for this clonotype: This could be a read error, since a much larger clone is one nucleotide away. The chain couples TRBV6-6 to TRBJ2-5; tentatively, D is TRBD1 (6 bases). The CDR3 runs to 12 residues. The germline gives CDR1 MNHNY, CDR2 SVGAGI (reference sequence). CDR3 nucleotide sequence: TGTGCCAGCAGCAGGGGCCAAGAGACCCGGTACTTC. This gives the protein CASSRGQETRYF.

Concerning this clonotype: The junction and the germline gene differ at one end; a read error may be behind it. V is TRBV6-5 and J is TRBJ1-2, with D possibly being TRBD1 (6 bases). Germline V CDR1 and CDR2: MNHEY, SVGAGI. The CDR3 runs to 15 residues. Here the CDR3 reads CTRSQRGEAADGYTF. The DNA for the CDR3 is TGTACCAGGAGTCAGAGGGGGGAGGCCGCAGATGGCTACACCTTC.

This clonotype has just one count. The J gene is TRBJ2-1, the V gene TRBV20-1; D is ambiguous. Trimming took off 1 base at V and 8 bases at J, with 15 bases between the two ends. Germline-derived CDR1 and CDR2 are DFQATT and SNEGSKA (reference sequence). CDR3 length: 14 residues. The CDR3 loop is CSARVERDNDEQFF. CDR3 nucleotides: TGCAGTGCTAGAGTGGAGCGCGATAACGATGAGCAGTTCTTC.

A word on this clonotype: Germline and junction disagree at one end, which may indicate a read error. This chain uses TRBV28 with TRBJ2-2; perhaps TRBD1 as D (6 bases). Germline-derived CDR1 and CDR2 are MDHEN and SYDVKM. This CDR3 spans 17 amino acids. The CDR3 bases are TGTACCAGCACCCCTACACAGGGCGCGGTTTACACCAGGGAGCTGTTTTTT. Amino acid sequence: CTSTPTQGAVYTRELFF.

V gene TRBV20-1 combines with J gene TRBJ1-1, with TRBD1 matching 7 bases. This CDR3 is 13 amino acids long. The germline gives CDR1 DFQATT, CDR2 SNEGSKA (reference sequence). The ends lost 7 bases at V and 0 bases at J; junction bases unmatched: 5. CDR3 sequence: CSVGTVLNTEAFF. DNA for the CDR3: TGCAGTGTTGGGACAGTGCTGAACACTGAAGCTTTCTTT.

Details on this clonotype: This may be a read error: a much more frequent sequence differs by one nucleotide. The chain links TRBV20-1 to TRBJ2-1; D unclear. V lost 1 base, J lost 4 bases, and 17 bases lay in between. The CDR3 totals 16 residues. The germline V gene has CDR1 DFQATT and CDR2 SNEGSKA (reference sequence). CDR3 loop: CSARAPSRGNYNEQFF. CDR3 coding DNA: TGCAGTGCTAGAGCCCCTTCTCGCGGAAATTACAATGAGCAGTTCTTC.

The V call is TRBV29-1, the J call TRBJ2-1; 14 positions match TRBD2. Germline values: CDR1 SQVTM, CDR2 ANQGSEA. After removal of 6 bases from V and 8 bases from J, the junction contained 9 bases not matched to a gene. This CDR3 has 15 residues. CDR3 protein: CSVGLAGVSFDEQFF. CDR3 bases: TGCAGCGTGGGACTAGCGGGAGTTTCGTTCGATGAGCAGTTCTTC.

As concerns this clonotype: A junction boundary mismatches the germline segment, possibly from a read error. The J gene is TRBJ2-2, the V gene TRBV4-2; tentative D call: TRBD2 (5 bases). Germline V lookup: CDR1 LGHNA, CDR2 YNFKEQ. The CDR3 has 16 residues. For the CDR3, the DNA is TGTGCCAGCAGCCAAGTGCTCCTAGCCCGCCCCGGGGAGCTGTCTTTT. Amino acids: CASSQVLLARPGELSF.

Details on this clonotype: This may be a read error, as it is one base from a much larger clone. V gene TRBV2 combines with J gene TRBJ1-3; D is uncertain. The germline V and J ends were trimmed by 2 bases and 8 bases, with 7 bases remaining between them. The germline V gene encodes CDR1 SNHLY and CDR2 FYNNEI. The CDR3 runs 12 residues. The CDR3 DNA is TGTGCCAGCAGTGAAATGGGAGACACCATATATTTT. It is translated as CASSEMGDTIYF.